The 23 T cell receptor beta chains presented below share a single source sample, sequenced in a study of technical replicates of blood from a few donors. Only in-frame clones appear in the TCRdb table, and some are missing; sequencing was by immunoSEQ multiplex PCR. The table records about 58,000 clones, about nine tenths of them present only once. The sample comprised PBMCs. All receptors come from a human donor in good health. Some clones in this sample may be carry-over from other donors' samples.

This chain joins TRBV7-9 and TRBJ2-7; D is perhaps TRBD2 (6 bases). The CDR3 length is 15 residues. V was shortened by 2 bases and J by 5 bases, with 16 bases between the two germline ends. Germline V gives CDR1 SEHNR, CDR2 FQNEAQ (reference sequence). CDR3 sequence (DNA): TGTGCCAGCAGCTTAAGACCCGGAGGGCTCCACGAGCAGTACTTC. This codes for CASSLRPGGLHEQYF.

The V gene is TRBV7-6, the J gene TRBJ2-2; D is possibly TRBD2 (6 bases). Germline CDR1 SGHVS, CDR2 FNYEAQ. The CDR3 length is 15 residues. V lost 5 bases and J lost 1, with 11 bases in between. In DNA form, the CDR3 reads TGTGCCAGCAGCGGGGGACTCAAGAACACCGGGGAGCTGTTTTTT. Its translation is CASSGGLKNTGELFF.

The genes are TRBV25-1 and TRBJ1-2, with D unclear. The CDR3 has 13 amino acids. V was clipped by 5 bases and J by 1 base, with 8 bases between them. Germline CDR1 is MGHDK and CDR2 is SYGVNS. CDR3 residues: CASSPSLNYGYTF. CDR3 in DNA: TGTGCCAGCAGTCCCTCCCTTAACTATGGCTACACCTTC.

This chain joins TRBV11-2 and TRBJ2-7, with a weak D call TRBD2 (6 bases). Germline CDR1 and CDR2: SGHAT and FQNNGV. The CDR3 contains 17 residues. Trimming cost V 6 bases and J 0 bases, with 21 bases left between them. CDR3 DNA sequence: TGTGCCAGCAGTAAAGTCGGGGGTCTTGGGAGCTCCTACGAGCAGTACTTC. Translated: CASSKVGGLGSSYEQYF.

This chain joins TRBV7-3 and TRBJ1-1; 8 positions match TRBD1. CDR1 is SGHTA and CDR2 is FQGTGA in the germline V gene. V dropped 5 bases and J dropped 4; count of bases not matched to a gene: 3. The CDR3 runs 13 residues. For the CDR3, the DNA is TGTGCCAGCAGCGGACAGGGTGGCACTGAAGCTTTCTTT. Its translation: CASSGQGGTEAFF.

The chain is built from TRBV30 and TRBJ2-1; 11 bases agree with TRBD2. CDR1 GTSNPN and CDR2 SVGIG come from the germline V gene (reference sequence). The CDR3 is made up of 15 amino acids. Trimming took 1 base from V and 11 from J; bases not matched to a gene: 10. The CDR3 is CAWSGSRSSGGQQFF. CDR3 DNA sequence: TGTGCCTGGAGTGGAAGCCGCTCTAGCGGGGGGCAGCAGTTCTTC.

V and J are TRBV5-4 and TRBJ2-3; D might be TRBD2 (5 bases). The CDR3 length is 14 residues. Trimming removed 1 base from V and 4 bases from J, with 10 bases in between. Germline CDR1 reads SGHNT; CDR2 reads YYREEE (reference sequence). CDR3 sequence: CASSLSSRSDTQYF. The CDR3 DNA reads as TGTGCCAGCAGCTTGTCTAGCAGGTCAGATACGCAGTATTTT.

The chain recombines TRBV7-9 with TRBJ2-7; TRBD2 agrees at 14 bases. The CDR3 sequence is 16 residues long. The germline gives CDR1 SEHNR, CDR2 FQNEAQ (reference sequence). Trimming removed 4 bases from V and 6 bases from J; junction bases left unmatched: 8. CDR3 bases: TGTGCCAGCAGCTCCTGGACTAGCGGGAGGACGACCGAGCAGTACTTC. It encodes CASSSWTSGRTTEQYF.

The chain couples TRBV7-3 to TRBJ2-2, with D maybe TRBD1 (6 bases). V lost 5 bases to trimming and J lost 8 bases, with 12 bases between them. Germline V lookup: CDR1 SGHTA, CDR2 FQGTGA. CDR3 length: 13 amino acids. The CDR3 DNA follows: TGTGCCAGCAGCGCAACCCAGGGGGGGGAGCTGTTTTTT. This encodes CASSATQGGELFF.

The rearrangement links TRBV7-9 to TRBJ2-1; 8 nucleotides line up with TRBD1. Germline CDR1 SEHNR, CDR2 FQNEAQ (reference sequence). CDR3 length: 15 amino acids. Trimming removed 3 bases from V and 2 bases from J; junction bases left unmatched: 3. CDR3 region: CASSFGQGAYNEQFF. The CDR3 DNA is TGTGCCAGCAGCTTCGGACAGGGTGCCTACAATGAGCAGTTCTTC.

The chain combines TRBV4-3 with TRBJ1-2; TRBD1 might be the D (6 bases). Between the trimmed V and J ends, which lost 4 bases and 4 bases, there was a span of 16 bases. The CDR3 is made up of 15 amino acids. Germline CDR1 is LGHNA and CDR2 is YSLEER. The CDR3 DNA is TGCGCCAGCAGCCTCCCCGGGACACGGGGCTATGGCTACACCTTC. As protein: CASSLPGTRGYGYTF.

The V call is TRBV19, the J call TRBJ1-5, with 8 bases identical to TRBD1. CDR1 is LNHDA and CDR2 is SQIVND in the germline V gene (reference sequence). V dropped 5 bases and J dropped 5; count of bases not matched to a gene: 8. The CDR3 sequence is 15 residues long. CDR3 sequence reads: CASSESGTGYQPQHF. The CDR3 DNA follows: TGTGCCAGTAGTGAGAGCGGGACAGGTTATCAGCCCCAGCATTTT.

V and J are TRBV2 and TRBJ1-5, with 8 bases lining up with TRBD1. Losses at the gene ends were 5 bases for V and 3 bases for J; bases not matched to a gene: 9. The CDR3 is 16 amino acids. Germline loops: CDR1 SNHLY, CDR2 FYNNEI. CDR3 sequence reads: CASSTQGTGNNQPQHF. DNA of the CDR3: TGTGCCAGCAGTACCCAAGGGACAGGTAACAATCAGCCCCAGCATTTT.

The V call is TRBV30, the J call TRBJ2-7; 10 nucleotides match TRBD2. V trimming: 5 bases; J trimming: 1 base; junction bases outside the gene matches: 8. The CDR3 is 15 amino acids. Germline CDR1 and CDR2: GTSNPN and SVGIG (reference sequence). As DNA, the CDR3 is TGTGCCTGGGGTCCACTAGCGGGAATGTCCTACGAGCAGTACTTC. Translated: CAWGPLAGMSYEQYF.

The chain recombines TRBV7-6 with TRBJ2-3, with D hard to call. CDR1 and CDR2 (germline): SGHVS, FNYEAQ. The CDR3 consists of 11 residues. Between the trimmed V and J ends, which lost 5 bases and 3 bases, there was a span of 3 bases. CDR3 protein: CASSLTDTQYF. As DNA, the CDR3 is TGTGCCAGCAGCCTGACAGATACGCAGTATTTT.

V is TRBV29-1 and J is TRBJ1-2, with no clear D. The ends were cut back, 4 bases at V and 7 bases at J, with 16 bases in the middle. The CDR3 runs to 13 residues. CDR1 and CDR2 (germline): SQVTM, ANQGSEA. The CDR3 DNA reads TGCAGCGTTGGATCTGATTACGGTGGTGGCTACACCTTC. This codes for CSVGSDYGGGYTF.

The CDR3 DNA reads as TGTGCCAGCAGCTTCAGGCAGGGATATTCACCCCTCCACTTT. Translation gives CASSFRQGYSPLHF. The V call is TRBV5-5, the J call TRBJ1-6, with D possibly being TRBD1 (5 bases). The CDR3 totals 14 residues. Trimming stripped 2 bases from V and 8 bases from J, with 11 bases between. Germline CDR1 is SGHKS and CDR2 is YYEKEE (reference sequence).

The chain carries TRBV5-6 and TRBJ2-1; D is unresolved. There are 14 residues in the CDR3. The V end was cut by 8 bases, the J end by 3 bases, with 15 bases between. Germline CDR1 and CDR2: SGHDT and YYEEEE. CDR3 in amino acids: CASARVFFYNEQFF. As DNA, the CDR3 is TGTGCCAGTGCCCGGGTCTTTTTCTACAATGAGCAGTTCTTC.

The rearrangement links TRBV20-1 to TRBJ2-1; TRBD2 aligns across 8 bases. The V and J ends lost 7 bases and 10 bases, in that order; junction bases with no gene match: 6. CDR1 is DFQATT and CDR2 is SNEGSKA in the germline V gene (reference sequence). The CDR3 has 11 residues. Here the CDR3 DNA reads TGCAGTGTTGCCGGGACTAGGGAGCAGTTCTTC. Protein sequence: CSVAGTREQFF.

The genes are TRBV14 and TRBJ1-1; D ambiguous. V was shortened by 10 bases and J by 0 bases, with 9 bases between the two germline ends. This CDR3 region has 12 residues. CDR1 is SGHDN, CDR2 FVKESK, per germline. CDR3 sequence reads: CATRRMNTEAFF. Here the CDR3 DNA reads TGTGCCACCCGGCGGATGAACACTGAAGCTTTCTTT.

The V and J genes are TRBV30 and TRBJ2-2, with 14 bases matching TRBD2. Germline CDR1 reads GTSNPN; CDR2 reads SVGIG (reference sequence). The CDR3 length is 20 residues. The trim removed 4 bases at V and 6 bases at J, leaving 19 bases unmatched. This chain's CDR3 is CAWTRTSGLAGVYIAGELFF. In DNA, the CDR3 is TGTGCCTGGACTCGAACCTCGGGACTAGCGGGAGTATATATCGCCGGGGAGCTGTTTTTT. The full variable domain, in which reference TRBV30 and TRBJ2-2 provide the parts outside the CDR3, is SQTIHQWPATLVQPVGSPLSLECTVEGTSNPNLYWYRQAAGRGLQLLFYSVGIGQISSEVPQNLSASRPQDRQFILSSKKLLLSDSGFYLCAWTRTSGLAGVYIAGELFFGEGSRLTVL.

V and J are TRBV7-2 and TRBJ2-1, with a weak D call TRBD2 (5 bases). V shed 5 bases and J shed 3 bases, with 11 bases lying between them. The V gene's germline CDR1 is SGHTA and CDR2 FQGNSA. The length of the CDR3 is 14 residues. In DNA, the CDR3 is TGTGCCAGCAGCCCCAGGACTGGCTACAATGAGCAGTTCTTC. This encodes CASSPRTGYNEQFF.

CDR3 protein: CASSYHGLAGTGELFF. CDR3 DNA sequence: TGTGCCAGCAGTTACCACGGACTAGCGGGTACCGGGGAGCTGTTTTTT. The V and J genes are TRBV6-5 and TRBJ2-2, with TRBD2 matching 11 bases. Losses at the gene ends were 2 bases for V and 5 bases for J; bases not matched to a gene: 4. This CDR3 comprises 16 residues. Germline V gene data show CDR1 as MNHEY and CDR2 as SVGAGI.